This passage covers 12 T cell receptor beta chains from one sample sequenced in a study of shared clonotypes between healthy human individuals. Clones were sequenced by immunoSEQ multiplex PCR, and TCRdb holds only the in-frame ones, with some missing. The data contain roughly 2.6 million clones, around nine tenths of them singletons. Sequencing was carried out using naive CD4+ T cells sorted from blood. Subset meaning: CD45RA+ positively selected. These receptors were taken from a man between 18 and 29 years old in good health.

Concerning this clone itself: The sample contains more than one DNA sequence encoding this CDR3. The chain links TRBV2 to TRBJ1-6, with unresolved D. Trimming left V 1 base short and J 4 bases short, with 8 bases between. Looked up from germline, CDR1 is SNHLY and CDR2 is FYNNEI. The length of the CDR3 is 15 residues. This chain's CDR3 is CASSEGGPYNSPLHF. The CDR3 nucleotides read TGTGCCAGCAGTGAAGGGGGTCCGTATAATTCACCCCTCCACTTT.

The V gene is TRBV7-9, the J gene TRBJ2-2; 11 bases fit TRBD2. The ends lost 7 bases at V and 0 bases at J; junction bases unmatched: 10. CDR1 SEHNR and CDR2 FQNEAQ come from the germline V gene (reference sequence). This CDR3 is built from 18 residues. In DNA form, the CDR3 reads TGTGCCAGCACCGTACCTAGGACTAGCGGGCCGAACACCGGGGAGCTGTTTTTT. It is translated as CASTVPRTSGPNTGELFF. The full variable domain, rest sourced from reference TRBV7-9 and TRBJ2-2, is DTGVSQNPRHKITKRGQNVTFRCDPISEHNRLYWYRQTLGQGPEFLTYFQNEAQLEKSRLLSDRFSAERPKGSFSTLEIQRTEQGDSAMYLCASTVPRTSGPNTGELFFGEGSRLTVL.

This chain joins TRBV19 and TRBJ1-5; a possible D gene is TRBD1 (6 bases). Trimming pared 2 bases from V and 3 bases from J, leaving 17 bases between. This CDR3 has 17 residues. Germline V gene lookup returns CDR1 LNHDA and CDR2 SQIVND (reference sequence). The CDR3 region is CASSIRGPPGPNQPQHF. The CDR3 DNA is TGTGCCAGTAGTATACGGGGGCCACCGGGCCCCAATCAGCCCCAGCATTTT.

About this clone: The sample has other DNA sequences that encode this CDR3 too. The rearrangement joins TRBV5-4 to TRBJ1-3, with D uncertain. Germline assignment: CDR1 SGHNT and CDR2 YYREEE (reference sequence). With 0 bases removed from V and 4 bases from J, the gap between germline ends came to 8 bases. The CDR3 loop spans 14 amino acids. This chain's CDR3 is CASSLAGSGNTIYF. The CDR3 DNA follows: TGTGCCAGCAGCTTGGCGGGGTCCGGAAACACCATATATTTT.

The CDR3 loop is CASKKETGSGNTIYF. DNA for the CDR3: TGTGCCAGCAAAAAAGAAACAGGGTCTGGAAACACCATATATTTT. This sequence joins TRBV2 and TRBJ1-3; tentative D call: TRBD1 (6 bases). Trimming removed 7 bases at V and 1 base at J, with 14 bases between. There are 15 residues in the CDR3. The germline V gene encodes CDR1 SNHLY and CDR2 FYNNEI.

This chain uses TRBV4-1 with TRBJ2-5, with a tentative D call TRBD2 (5 bases). With 3 bases removed from V and 5 bases from J, the gap between germline ends came to 13 bases. The CDR3 runs 14 residues. CDR1 is MGHRA and CDR2 is YSYEKL in the germline V gene. The CDR3 DNA reads as TGCGCCAGCAGCCAGACGATAGGGAGTGAGACCCAGTACTTC. Its translation: CASSQTIGSETQYF.

J is TRBJ2-1 and V is TRBV10-1; 11 bases align to TRBD2. Germline CDR1 WNHNN, CDR2 SYGVQD (reference sequence). CDR3 length equals 15 residues. V was pared by 4 bases and J by 4 bases, with 3 bases of the junction left unmatched. The DNA of the CDR3 is TGCGCCAGCAGTGCGACTAGCGGGATTTACAATGAGCAGTTCTTC. Protein product: CASSATSGIYNEQFF.

V gene TRBV23-1 combines with J gene TRBJ2-4, with D uncertain. TRBV23-1 is classed as an ORF, of uncertain function. V lost 1 base to trimming and J lost 2 bases, with 15 bases between them. The CDR3 is made up of 17 amino acids. CDR3 nucleotides: TGCGCCAGCAGTCAATGTCGCCCCTCCCGGCCCAAAAACATTCAGTACTTC. Amino acids: CASSQCRPSRPKNIQYF.

The genes are TRBV18 and TRBJ1-2, with 9 nucleotides matching TRBD1. Germline CDR1 reads KGHSH; CDR2 reads LQKENI. The CDR3 spans 19 residues. Losses at the gene ends were 2 bases for V and 0 bases for J; bases not matched to a gene: 13. CDR3 bases: TGTGCCAGCTCACCAAGGGAAGGCCCCGGGACAGGGTCTAACTATGGCTACACCTTC. Amino acid sequence: CASSPREGPGTGSNYGYTF.

This rearrangement joins TRBV13 to TRBJ1-2; possibly TRBD1 for D (5 bases). The CDR3 contains 15 residues. Trimming took 0 bases from V and 7 from J, leaving 15 bases between them. Germline V gene data show CDR1 as PRHDT and CDR2 as FYEKMQ (reference sequence). Here the CDR3 reads CASSLGRRGSAGYTF. The CDR3 bases are TGTGCCAGCAGCTTAGGCCGACGGGGGTCGGCTGGCTACACCTTC.

This sequence joins TRBV6-6 and TRBJ2-1; TRBD2 matches at 14 bases. Trimming took 5 bases from V and 8 from J; bases not matched to a gene: 5. The germline V gene encodes CDR1 MNHNY and CDR2 SVGAGI (reference sequence). The CDR3 has 15 residues. CDR3 loop: CASSQTSGRADEQFF. The CDR3 DNA reads as TGTGCCAGCAGTCAGACTAGCGGGAGGGCTGATGAGCAGTTCTTC.

V usage is TRBV7-2 and J usage is TRBJ1-2; 7 bases agree with TRBD1. Trimming took 1 base from V and 3 from J; bases not matched to a gene: 5. There are 15 residues in the CDR3. Germline values: CDR1 SGHTA, CDR2 FQGNSA. The CDR3 DNA is TGTGCCAGCAGCTTAGTTGGGACAGACTACTATGGCTACACCTTC. It is translated as CASSLVGTDYYGYTF. Full variable domain (missing parts from reference TRBV7-2 and TRBJ1-2): GAGVSQSPSNKVTEKGKDVELRCDPISGHTALYWYRQSLGQGLEFLIYFQGNSAPDKSGLPSDRFSAERTGGSVSTLTIQRTQQEDSAVYLCASSLVGTDYYGYTFGSGTRLTVV.